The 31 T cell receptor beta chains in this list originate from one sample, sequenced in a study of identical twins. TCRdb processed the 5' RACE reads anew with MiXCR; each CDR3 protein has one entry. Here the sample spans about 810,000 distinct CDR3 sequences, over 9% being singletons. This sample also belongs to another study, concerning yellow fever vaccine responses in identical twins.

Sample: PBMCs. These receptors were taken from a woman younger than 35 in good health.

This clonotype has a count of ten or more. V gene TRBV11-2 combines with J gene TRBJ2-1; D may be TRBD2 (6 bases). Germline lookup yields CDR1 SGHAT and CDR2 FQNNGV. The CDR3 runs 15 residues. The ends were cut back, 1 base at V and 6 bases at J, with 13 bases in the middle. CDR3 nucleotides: TGTGCCAGCAGCTTAGGAAGGGACTTGTTCAATGAGCAGTTCTTC. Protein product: CASSLGRDLFNEQFF.

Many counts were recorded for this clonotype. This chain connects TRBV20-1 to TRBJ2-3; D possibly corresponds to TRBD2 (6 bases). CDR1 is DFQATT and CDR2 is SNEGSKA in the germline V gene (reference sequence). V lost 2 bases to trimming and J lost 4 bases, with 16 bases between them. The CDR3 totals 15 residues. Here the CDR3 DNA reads TGCAGTGCTAGATTGCCTAGCGAGCGGTCAGATACGCAGTATTTT. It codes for CSARLPSERSDTQYF.

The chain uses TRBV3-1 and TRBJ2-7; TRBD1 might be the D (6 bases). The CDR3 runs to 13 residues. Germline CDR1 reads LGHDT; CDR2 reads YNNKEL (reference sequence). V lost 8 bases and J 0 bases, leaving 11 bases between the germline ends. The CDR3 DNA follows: TGTGCCAGCGGAGGCAGGGGCTCCTACGAGCAGTACTTC. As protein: CASGGRGSYEQYF.

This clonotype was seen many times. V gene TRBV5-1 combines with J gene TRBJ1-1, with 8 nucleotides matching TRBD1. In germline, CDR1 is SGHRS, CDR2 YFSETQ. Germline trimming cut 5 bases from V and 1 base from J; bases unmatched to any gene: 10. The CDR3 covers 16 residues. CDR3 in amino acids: CASRPGQGYGNTEAFF. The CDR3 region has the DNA TGCGCCAGCAGACCTGGACAGGGTTACGGGAACACTGAAGCTTTCTTT.

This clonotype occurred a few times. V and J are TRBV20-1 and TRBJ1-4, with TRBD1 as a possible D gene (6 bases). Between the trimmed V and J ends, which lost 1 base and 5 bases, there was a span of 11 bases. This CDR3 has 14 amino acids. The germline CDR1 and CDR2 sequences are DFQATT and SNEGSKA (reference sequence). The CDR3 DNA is TGCAGTGCTAGAGCAGGGGCAGAGAATGAAAAACTGTTTTTT. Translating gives CSARAGAENEKLFF.

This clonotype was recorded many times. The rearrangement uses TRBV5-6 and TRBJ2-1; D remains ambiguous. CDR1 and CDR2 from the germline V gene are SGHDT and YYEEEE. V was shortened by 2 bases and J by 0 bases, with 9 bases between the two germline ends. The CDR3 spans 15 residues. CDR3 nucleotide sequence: TGTGCCAGCAGCTTTGGGGTCGGCTCCTACAATGAGCAGTTCTTC. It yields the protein CASSFGVGSYNEQFF.

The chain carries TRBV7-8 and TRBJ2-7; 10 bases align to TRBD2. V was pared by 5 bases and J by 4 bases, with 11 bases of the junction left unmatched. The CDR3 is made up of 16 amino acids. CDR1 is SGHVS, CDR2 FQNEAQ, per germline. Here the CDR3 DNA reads TGTGCCAGCAGCGTAACCCCTAGCGGGAGTAGGTACGAGCAGTACTTC. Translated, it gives CASSVTPSGSRYEQYF.

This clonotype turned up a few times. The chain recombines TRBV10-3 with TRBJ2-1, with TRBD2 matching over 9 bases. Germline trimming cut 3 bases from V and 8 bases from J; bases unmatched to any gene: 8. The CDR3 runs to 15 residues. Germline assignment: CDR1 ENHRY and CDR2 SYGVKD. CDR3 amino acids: CAISDRAGGPYEQFF. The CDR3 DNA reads TGTGCCATCAGTGATCGCGCGGGAGGGCCTTATGAGCAGTTCTTC.

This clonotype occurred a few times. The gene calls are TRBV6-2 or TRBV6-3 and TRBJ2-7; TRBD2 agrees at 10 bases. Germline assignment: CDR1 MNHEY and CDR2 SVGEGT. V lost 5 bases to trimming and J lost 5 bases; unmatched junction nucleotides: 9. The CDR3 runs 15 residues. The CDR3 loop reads CASSPGTSVSHEQYF. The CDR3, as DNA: TGTGCCAGCAGTCCAGGGACTAGCGTTTCCCACGAGCAGTACTTC.

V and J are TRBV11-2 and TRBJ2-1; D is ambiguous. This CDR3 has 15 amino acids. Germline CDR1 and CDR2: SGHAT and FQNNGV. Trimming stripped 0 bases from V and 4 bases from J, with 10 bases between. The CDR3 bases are TGTGCCAGCAGCTTAGATACGACCAGATACAATGAGCAGTTCTTC. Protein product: CASSLDTTRYNEQFF.

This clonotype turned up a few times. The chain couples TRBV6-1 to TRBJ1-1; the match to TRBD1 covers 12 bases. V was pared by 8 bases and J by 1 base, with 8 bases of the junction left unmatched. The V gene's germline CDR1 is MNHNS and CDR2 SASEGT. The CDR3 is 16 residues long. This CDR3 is CASSGTGGFGNTEAFF. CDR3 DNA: TGTGCCAGCTCTGGGACAGGGGGCTTTGGGAACACTGAAGCTTTCTTT.

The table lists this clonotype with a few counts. The CDR3 coding sequence is TGTGCCAGTGCCTCCTCCGACCGCGGGATCAATGAGCAGTTCTTC. Translation: CASASSDRGINEQFF. The V gene is TRBV7-3, the J gene TRBJ2-1, with D possibly TRBD2 on 6 matching bases. The CDR3 spans 15 residues. The germline V gene has CDR1 SGHTA and CDR2 FQGTGA. With 9 bases removed from V and 6 bases from J, the gap between germline ends came to 21 bases.

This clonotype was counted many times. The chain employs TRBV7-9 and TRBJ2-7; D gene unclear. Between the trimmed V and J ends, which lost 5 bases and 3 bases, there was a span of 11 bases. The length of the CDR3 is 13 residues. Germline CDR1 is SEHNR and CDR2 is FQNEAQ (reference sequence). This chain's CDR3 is CASSLPGVYEQYF. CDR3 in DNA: TGTGCCAGCAGCCTCCCCGGAGTCTACGAGCAGTACTTC.

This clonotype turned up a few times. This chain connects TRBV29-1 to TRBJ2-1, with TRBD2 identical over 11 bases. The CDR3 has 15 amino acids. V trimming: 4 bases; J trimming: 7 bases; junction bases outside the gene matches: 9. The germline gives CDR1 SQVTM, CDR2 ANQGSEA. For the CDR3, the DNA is TGCAGCGTTGTTCTAGCGGGAGGTTGGGAAAATGAGCAGTTCTTC. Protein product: CSVVLAGGWENEQFF.

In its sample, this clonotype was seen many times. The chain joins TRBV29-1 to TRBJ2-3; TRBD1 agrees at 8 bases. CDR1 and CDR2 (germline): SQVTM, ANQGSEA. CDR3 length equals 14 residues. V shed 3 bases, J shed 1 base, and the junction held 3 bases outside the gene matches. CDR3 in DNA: TGCAGCGTTGATGTGACAGGGGGCACAGATACGCAGTATTTT. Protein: CSVDVTGGTDTQYF.

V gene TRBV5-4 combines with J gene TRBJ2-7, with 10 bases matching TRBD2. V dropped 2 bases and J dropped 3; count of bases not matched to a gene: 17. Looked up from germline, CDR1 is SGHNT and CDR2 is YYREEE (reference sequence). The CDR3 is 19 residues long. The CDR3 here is CASSFGPMRSGLADYEQYF. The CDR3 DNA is TGTGCCAGCAGCTTTGGTCCGATGAGGAGCGGACTAGCGGACTACGAGCAGTACTTC.

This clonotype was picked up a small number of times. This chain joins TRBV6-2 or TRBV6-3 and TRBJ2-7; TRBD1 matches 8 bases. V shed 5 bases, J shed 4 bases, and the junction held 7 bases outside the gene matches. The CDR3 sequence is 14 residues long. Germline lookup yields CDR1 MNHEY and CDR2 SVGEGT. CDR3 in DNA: TGTGCCAGCAGTCCGACAGGGGAAGAGTACGAGCAGTACTTC. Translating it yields CASSPTGEEYEQYF.

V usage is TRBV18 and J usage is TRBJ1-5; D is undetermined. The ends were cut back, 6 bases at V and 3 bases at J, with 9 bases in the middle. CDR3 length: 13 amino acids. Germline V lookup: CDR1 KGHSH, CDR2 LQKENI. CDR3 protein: CASSPDINQPQHF. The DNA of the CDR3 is TGTGCCAGCTCCCCCGATATCAATCAGCCCCAGCATTTT.

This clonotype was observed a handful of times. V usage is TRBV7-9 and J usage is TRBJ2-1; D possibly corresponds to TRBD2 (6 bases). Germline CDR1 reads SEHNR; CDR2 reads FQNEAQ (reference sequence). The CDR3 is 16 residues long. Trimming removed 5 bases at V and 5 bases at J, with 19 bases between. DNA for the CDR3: TGTGCCAGCAGCAAGTCGTACCTAGCGAGACACAATGAGCAGTTCTTC. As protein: CASSKSYLARHNEQFF. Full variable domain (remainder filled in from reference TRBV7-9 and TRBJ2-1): DTGVSQNPRHKITKRGQNVTFRCDPISEHNRLYWYRQTLGQGPEFLTYFQNEAQLEKSRLLSDRFSAERPKGSFSTLEIQRTEQGDSAMYLCASSKSYLARHNEQFFGPGTRLTVL.

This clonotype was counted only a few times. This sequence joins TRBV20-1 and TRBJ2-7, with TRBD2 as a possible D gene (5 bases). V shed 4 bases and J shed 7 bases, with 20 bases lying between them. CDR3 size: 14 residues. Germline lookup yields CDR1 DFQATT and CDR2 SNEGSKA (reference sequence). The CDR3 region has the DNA TGCAGTGCTACGGGGTCGACGGCTGTACAAGAGCAGTACTTC. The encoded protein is CSATGSTAVQEQYF.

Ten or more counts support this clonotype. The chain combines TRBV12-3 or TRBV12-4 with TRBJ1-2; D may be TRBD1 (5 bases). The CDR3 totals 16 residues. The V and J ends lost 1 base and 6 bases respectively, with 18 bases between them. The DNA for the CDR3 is TGTGCCAGCAGTTTAGGCCAGGGACTTTTCTCTAATGGCTACACCTTC. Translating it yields CASSLGQGLFSNGYTF.

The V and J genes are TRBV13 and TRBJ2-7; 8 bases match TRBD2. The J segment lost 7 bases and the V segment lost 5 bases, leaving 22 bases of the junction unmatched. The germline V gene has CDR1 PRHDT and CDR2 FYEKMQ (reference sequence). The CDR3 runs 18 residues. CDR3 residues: CASSALGSGASPTWEQYF. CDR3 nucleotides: TGTGCCAGCAGCGCCCTGGGTAGCGGGGCCTCCCCTACATGGGAGCAGTACTTC.

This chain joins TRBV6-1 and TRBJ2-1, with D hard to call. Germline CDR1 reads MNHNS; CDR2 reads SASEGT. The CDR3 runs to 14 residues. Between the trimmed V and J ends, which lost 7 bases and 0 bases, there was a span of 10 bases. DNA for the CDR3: TGTGCCAGCATTCCGGTCAGCTCCTACAATGAGCAGTTCTTC. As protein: CASIPVSSYNEQFF.

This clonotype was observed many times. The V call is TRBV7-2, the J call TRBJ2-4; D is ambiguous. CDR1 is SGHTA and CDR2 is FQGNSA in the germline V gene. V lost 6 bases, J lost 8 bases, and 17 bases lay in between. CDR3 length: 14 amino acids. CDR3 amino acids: CASRYEGLVHIQYF. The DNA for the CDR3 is TGTGCCAGCAGATACGAAGGTCTAGTGCACATTCAGTACTTC.

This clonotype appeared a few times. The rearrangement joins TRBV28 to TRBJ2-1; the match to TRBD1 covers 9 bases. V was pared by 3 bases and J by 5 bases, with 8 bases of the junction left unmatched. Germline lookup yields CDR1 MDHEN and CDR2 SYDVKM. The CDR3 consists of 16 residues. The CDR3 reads CASSFRGGTGHNEQFF. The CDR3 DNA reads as TGTGCCAGCAGTTTCCGAGGGGGGACAGGGCACAATGAGCAGTTCTTC. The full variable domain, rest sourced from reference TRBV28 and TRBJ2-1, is DVKVTQSSRYLVKRTGEKVFLECVQDMDHENMFWYRQDPGLGLRLIYFSYDVKMKEKGDIPEGYSVSREKKERFSLILESASTNQTSMYLCASSFRGGTGHNEQFFGPGTRLTVL.

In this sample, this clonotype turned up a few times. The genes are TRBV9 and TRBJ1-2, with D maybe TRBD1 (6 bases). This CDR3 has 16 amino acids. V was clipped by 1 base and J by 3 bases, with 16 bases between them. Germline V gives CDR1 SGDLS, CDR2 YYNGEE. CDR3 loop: CASSVRGDLDDYGYTF. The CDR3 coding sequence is TGTGCCAGCAGCGTAAGGGGGGACCTTGATGACTATGGCTACACCTTC.

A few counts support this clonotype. CDR3 region: CASSTRLSTGELFF. As DNA, the CDR3 is TGTGCCAGCAGCACCCGTCTGTCCACCGGGGAGCTGTTTTTT. The rearrangement links TRBV3-1 to TRBJ2-2, with D unresolved. The CDR3 has 14 amino acids. CDR1 and CDR2 from the germline V gene are LGHDT and YNNKEL (reference sequence). V lost 5 bases and J lost 4, with 11 bases in between.

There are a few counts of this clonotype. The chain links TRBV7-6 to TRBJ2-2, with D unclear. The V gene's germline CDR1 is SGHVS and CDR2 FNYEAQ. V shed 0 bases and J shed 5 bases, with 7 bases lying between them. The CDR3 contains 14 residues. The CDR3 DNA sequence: TGTGCCAGCAGCTTAGCGATAGGAACCGGGGAGCTGTTTTTT. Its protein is CASSLAIGTGELFF.

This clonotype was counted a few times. CDR3 in amino acids: CAGTSGSHEQFF. DNA of the CDR3: TGTGCCGGCACTAGCGGGAGCCATGAGCAGTTCTTC. The chain joins TRBV7-9 to TRBJ2-1, with 11 bases identical to TRBD2. The CDR3 is 12 residues long. Germline assignment: CDR1 SEHNR and CDR2 FQNEAQ (reference sequence). The J segment lost 8 bases and the V segment lost 11 bases, leaving 5 bases of the junction unmatched.

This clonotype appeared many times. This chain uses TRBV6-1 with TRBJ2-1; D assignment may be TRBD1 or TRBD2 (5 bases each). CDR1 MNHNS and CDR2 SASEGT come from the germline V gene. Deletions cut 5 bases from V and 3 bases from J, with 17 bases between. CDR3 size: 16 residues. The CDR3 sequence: CASSPHPEGLYNEQFF. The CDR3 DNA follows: TGTGCCAGCAGTCCGCACCCTGAGGGGCTCTACAATGAGCAGTTCTTC.

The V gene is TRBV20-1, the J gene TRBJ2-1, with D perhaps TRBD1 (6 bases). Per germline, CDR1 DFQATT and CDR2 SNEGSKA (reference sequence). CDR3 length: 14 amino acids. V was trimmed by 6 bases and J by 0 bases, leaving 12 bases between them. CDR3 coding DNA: TGCAGTGCCACCGGGACACTCTCCTACAATGAGCAGTTCTTC. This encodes CSATGTLSYNEQFF.